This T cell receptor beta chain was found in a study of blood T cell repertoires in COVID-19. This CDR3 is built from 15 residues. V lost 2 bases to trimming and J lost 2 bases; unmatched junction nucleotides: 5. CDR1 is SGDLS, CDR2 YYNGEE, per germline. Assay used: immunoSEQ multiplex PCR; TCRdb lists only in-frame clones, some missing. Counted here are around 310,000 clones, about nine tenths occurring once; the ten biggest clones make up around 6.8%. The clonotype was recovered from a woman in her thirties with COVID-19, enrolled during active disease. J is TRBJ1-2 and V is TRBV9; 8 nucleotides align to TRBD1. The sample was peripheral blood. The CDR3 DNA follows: TGTGCCAGCAGCGTTCAGGGGGCGCGGAACTATGGCTACACCTTC. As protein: CASSVQGARNYGYTF.